This T cell receptor beta chain was retrieved from a study of identical twins. General study findings and limits: The more abundant beta clonotypes in cord blood had fewer insertions, and memory repertoires did not show this.

There are a few counts of this clonotype. What it binds is unknown. TCRdb reanalysed the 5' RACE reads using MiXCR and keeps one entry per CDR3 protein. This table has about 240,000 distinct CDR3 sequences, 10% to 15% appearing once. These data were also reused for a study on yellow fever vaccine responses in identical twins. That paper adds: Among the twins, the vaccine T cell response reportedly seemed partly convergent and partly personalized.

Source material: memory (CD45RO+) T cells sorted from blood. The receptor was derived from a woman aged 18 to 35 in good health.

The CDR3 DNA is TGCAGTGCTAGAGACCCCCGGGACAGGGGCGAGACCCAGTACTTC. Translating it yields CSARDPRDRGETQYF. This rearrangement joins TRBV20-1 to TRBJ2-5, with TRBD1 identical over 10 bases. V lost 0 bases, J lost 5 bases, and 6 bases stayed unmatched. Per the germline V gene, CDR1 is DFQATT and CDR2 is SNEGSKA (reference sequence). The CDR3 covers 15 residues.